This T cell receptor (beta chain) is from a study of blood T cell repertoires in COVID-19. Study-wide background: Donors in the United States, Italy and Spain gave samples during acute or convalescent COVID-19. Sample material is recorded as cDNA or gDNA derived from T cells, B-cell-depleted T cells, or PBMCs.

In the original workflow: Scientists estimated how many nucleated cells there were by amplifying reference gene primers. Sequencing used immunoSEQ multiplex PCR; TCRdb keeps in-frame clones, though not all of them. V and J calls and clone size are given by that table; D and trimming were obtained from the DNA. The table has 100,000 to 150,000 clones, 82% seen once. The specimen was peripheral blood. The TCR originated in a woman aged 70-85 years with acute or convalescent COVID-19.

CDR3 nucleotide sequence: TGTGCCAGCAGCTTAGTGTTTGTCAGGGGCGGGGAAAAACTGTTTTTT. Encoded protein: CASSLVFVRGGEKLFF. J is TRBJ1-4 and V is TRBV7-2, with D possibly being TRBD1 (6 bases). This CDR3 is 16 amino acids long. Germline CDR1 reads SGHTA; CDR2 reads FQGNSA. Trimming removed 1 base at V and 8 bases at J, with 17 bases between.